This T cell receptor beta chain was obtained from a study of cytomegalovirus exposure and HLA in healthy donors. This clone was found once. The antigen remains undetermined. The CDR3 runs to 15 residues. The V gene's germline CDR1 is SGHRS and CDR2 YFSETQ. Losses at the gene ends were 1 base for V and 2 bases for J; bases not matched to a gene: 6. Use of 60 Vbeta and 13 Jbeta primers characterized the PCR. Measured with immunoSEQ multiplex PCR; TCRdb has only the in-frame clones, and not every one. This sample yields roughly 170,000 clones, of which around 80% are seen a single time; roughly 13% belongs to the top ten. Whole-study findings and limits: Among the CMV-associated chains, a few were confirmed in vitro as specific for CMV antigens. The study recorded 164 TCR beta chains that were cytomegalovirus-associated. The classifier reportedly diagnosed cytomegalovirus status with high specificity and sensitivity. Based on reports, TCR beta sequences accurately predicted HLA-A and HLA-B alleles for most subjects.

The TCR was taken from a woman aged 45-59 years in good health and CMV-seropositive. Sequencing input: PBMCs. This chain joins TRBV5-1 and TRBJ2-7, with 7 nucleotides matching TRBD1. CDR3 bases: TGCGCCAGCAGCTTGTCGGGACAGCCTACCTACGAGCAGTACTTC. This translates into CASSLSGQPTYEQYF.